One T cell receptor (beta chain) is described in this entry. Germline lookup yields CDR1 MNHNS and CDR2 SASEGT. The CDR3 is 17 residues long. Trimming took 4 bases from V and 1 from J, leaving 19 bases between them. The data originate from a study of blood T cell repertoires in COVID-19. Study context: T cells, B-cell-depleted T cells, or PBMCs provided the cDNA or gDNA that served as material.

As originally analysed: It was from reference gene primer amplification that nucleated cell counts were estimated. Generated by immunoSEQ multiplex PCR, the TCRdb table keeps only in-frame clones and is missing some. V, J and clone size are those of that table, while D and trimming were read from the DNA. The sample lists roughly 150,000 clones, around 84% occurring once. Input material: peripheral blood. This chain connects TRBV6-1 to TRBJ1-2; no definite D call. This TCR came from an elderly woman with acute or convalescent COVID-19. The DNA of the CDR3 is TGTGCCAGCAGTGGACGAGCCGGGTCCCTATTTAACTATGGCTACACCTTC. This codes for CASSGRAGSLFNYGYTF.